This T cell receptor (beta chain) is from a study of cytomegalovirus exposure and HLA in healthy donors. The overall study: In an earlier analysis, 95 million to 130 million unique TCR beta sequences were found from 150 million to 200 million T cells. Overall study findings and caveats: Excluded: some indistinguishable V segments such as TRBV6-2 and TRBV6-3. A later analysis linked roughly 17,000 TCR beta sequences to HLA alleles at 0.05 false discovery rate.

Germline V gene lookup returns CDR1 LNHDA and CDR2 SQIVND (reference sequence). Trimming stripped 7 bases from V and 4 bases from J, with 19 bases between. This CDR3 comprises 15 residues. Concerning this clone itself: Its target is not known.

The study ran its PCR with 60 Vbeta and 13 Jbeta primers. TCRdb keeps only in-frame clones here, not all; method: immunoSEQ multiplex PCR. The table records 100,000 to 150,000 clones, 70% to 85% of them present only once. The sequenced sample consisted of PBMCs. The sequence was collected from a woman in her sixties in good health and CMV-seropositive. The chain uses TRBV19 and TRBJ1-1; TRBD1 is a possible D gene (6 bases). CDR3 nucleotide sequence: TGTGCCAGTATCGCTCCCCACAGGGTGAGCACTGAAGCTTTCTTT. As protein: CASIAPHRVSTEAFF.